This record covers a single TCR beta chain. This record belongs to a study of blood T cell repertoires in COVID-19. Per the original methods: The assay estimated nucleated cells by amplifying reference gene primers. Assay used: immunoSEQ multiplex PCR; TCRdb lists only in-frame clones, some missing. The D gene and trimming were derived from the DNA, and the V and J assignments and clone size from that table. Of about 75,000 clones listed, roughly 90% are singletons. With 4 bases clipped from V and 3 bases from J, the junction kept 5 bases outside the gene matches. CDR1 and CDR2 (germline): SGHAT, FQNNGV. The CDR3 is 15 amino acids.

The receptor comes from a human donor in a cohort sampled during active COVID-19. This chain uses TRBV11-2 with TRBJ1-1, with TRBD1 matching 10 bases. Material for sequencing was peripheral blood. DNA of the CDR3: TGTGCCAGCAGCTATTGGACAGGGGGGGACACTGAAGCTTTCTTT. Translating gives CASSYWTGGDTEAFF.